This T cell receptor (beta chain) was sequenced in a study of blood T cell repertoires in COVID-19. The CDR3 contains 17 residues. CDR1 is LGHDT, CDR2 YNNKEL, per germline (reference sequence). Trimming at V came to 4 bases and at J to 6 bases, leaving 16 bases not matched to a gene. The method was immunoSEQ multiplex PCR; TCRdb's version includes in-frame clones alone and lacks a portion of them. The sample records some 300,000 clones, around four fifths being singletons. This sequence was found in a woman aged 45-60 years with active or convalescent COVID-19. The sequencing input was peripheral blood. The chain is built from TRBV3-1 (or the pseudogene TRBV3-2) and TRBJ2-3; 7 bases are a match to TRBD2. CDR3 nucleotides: TGTGCCAGCAGCCCGAAGGGTAGGCCTAGCGGTTTGGATACGCAGTATTTT. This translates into CASSPKGRPSGLDTQYF.